The 9 T cell receptor beta chains below come from one sample, sequenced in a study of T cells in narcolepsy. The data were produced by immunoSEQ multiplex PCR, yet TCRdb's version contains in-frame clones alone and is incomplete. The sample has under 40,000 clones; around 86% are singletons. The sequenced sample consisted of memory (CD45RA-) CD4+ T cells from blood. The source is a human donor in good health.

This chain links TRBV29-1 with TRBJ1-5; D gene ambiguous. Trimming took 4 bases from V and 4 from J, leaving 11 bases between them. Per the germline V gene, CDR1 is SQVTM and CDR2 is ANQGSEA. This CDR3 region has 13 residues. The CDR3 loop reads CSVGGLDNQPQHF. DNA for the CDR3: TGCAGCGTTGGAGGGTTAGATAATCAGCCCCAGCATTTT.

This chain connects TRBV7-8 to TRBJ1-1; 8 positions agree with TRBD1. V dropped 0 bases and J dropped 4; count of bases not matched to a gene: 7. This CDR3 contains 16 residues. Germline V CDR1 and CDR2: SGHVS, FQNEAQ. The CDR3, as DNA: TGTGCCAGCAGCTTAGCGCAGAGAACAGGGGGCACTGAAGCTTTCTTT. Translated: CASSLAQRTGGTEAFF.

This chain connects TRBV7-6 to TRBJ1-4; 10 bases map to TRBD1. V was pared by 11 bases and J by 7 bases, with 13 bases of the junction left unmatched. This CDR3 has 15 residues. Germline values: CDR1 SGHVS, CDR2 FNYEAQ. The CDR3 sequence is CAFRDRGFQGEKLFF. DNA for the CDR3: TGTGCCTTCCGGGACAGGGGCTTCCAGGGTGAAAAACTGTTTTTT.

This sequence joins TRBV18 and TRBJ2-5; D uncertain. CDR1 KGHSH and CDR2 LQKENI come from the germline V gene. With 3 bases removed from V and 2 bases from J, the gap between germline ends came to 7 bases. This CDR3 region has 13 residues. The CDR3 reads CASSPRRQETQYF. DNA for the CDR3: TGTGCCAGCTCACCGAGACGGCAAGAGACCCAGTACTTC.

V and J are TRBV6-6 and TRBJ1-1; D may be TRBD1 (6 bases). Trimming cost V 9 bases and J 1 base, with 18 bases left between them. Germline assignment: CDR1 MNHNY and CDR2 SVGAGI (reference sequence). The CDR3 is 15 amino acids. The CDR3 DNA follows: TGTGCCAGTACCCCCCGGCCAGGGGAGAACACTGAAGCTTTCTTT. Its translation is CASTPRPGENTEAFF.

V and J are TRBV19 and TRBJ1-2; 9 bases map to TRBD1. The germline V gene has CDR1 LNHDA and CDR2 SQIVND (reference sequence). The CDR3 consists of 16 residues. Germline trimming cut 5 bases from V and 7 bases from J; bases unmatched to any gene: 14. This CDR3 reads CASSSLRDRVLSGYTF. The CDR3 DNA reads TGTGCCAGTAGTTCACTCCGGGACAGGGTATTGTCTGGCTACACCTTC.

The CDR3, as DNA: TGTGCCAGCATCGATAGCGGGGGGGGATACAATGAGCAGTTCTTC. Encoded protein: CASIDSGGGYNEQFF. The chain employs TRBV27 and TRBJ2-1, with 11 bases identical to TRBD2. The germline V gene encodes CDR1 MNHEY and CDR2 SMNVEV (reference sequence). This CDR3 contains 15 residues. J gave up 4 bases and V 7 bases, and 6 bases lay outside the gene matches.

This chain joins TRBV5-1 and TRBJ2-5, with D hard to call. CDR1 is SGHRS and CDR2 is YFSETQ in the germline V gene. V was pared by 5 bases and J by 3 bases, with 5 bases between. CDR3 length equals 11 residues. CDR3 protein: CASRSEETQYF. As DNA, the CDR3 is TGCGCCAGCAGATCAGAAGAGACCCAGTACTTC.

The chain uses TRBV5-5 and TRBJ2-5; 7 bases agree with TRBD1. The CDR3 has 15 amino acids. V trimming: 4 bases; J trimming: 7 bases; junction bases outside the gene matches: 13. Looked up from germline, CDR1 is SGHKS and CDR2 is YYEKEE (reference sequence). For the CDR3, the DNA is TGTGCCAGCAGCGCGGGCGACAGGGTTGAGGGGACCCAGTACTTC. Translation gives CASSAGDRVEGTQYF.